Given below is one TCR beta chain in context. This record comes from a study of T-cell reconstitution after alpha-beta-depleted transplantation in children. The CDR3 is made up of 15 amino acids. Trimming took 0 bases from V and 7 from J, leaving 13 bases between them. The germline V gene has CDR1 SGHAT and CDR2 FQNNGV. Molecular barcoding with unique molecular identifiers was used for the TCRbeta library. MiXCR was run by TCRdb on the PCR reads, yielding one entry per CDR3 protein. The sample consists of some 250,000 distinct CDR3 sequences, about 12% of them appearing once. The source material was PBMCs from the stem cell graft donor, sampled from the stem cell graft. This rearrangement joins TRBV11-2 to TRBJ1-5; perhaps TRBD1 as D (5 bases). The clonotype was recovered from a human donor who donated a stem cell graft to a child with acute lymphoblastic leukemia. The CDR3 reads CASSLDLREGQPQHF. CDR3 coding DNA: TGTGCCAGCAGCTTAGATCTCAGGGAGGGACAGCCCCAGCATTTT.